What follows is one TCR beta chain and its context. The antigen remains unidentified. Germline and junction disagree at one end, which may indicate a read error. This entry belongs to a study of Graves' ophthalmopathy and Graves' hyperthyroidism. The study, taken as a whole, reports: Most expanded clonotypes in thyroid above 0.001 frequency also showed up in blood.

In germline, CDR1 is LNHNV, CDR2 YYDKDF (reference sequence). This CDR3 has 13 amino acids. Only newly diagnosed hyperthyroidism patients aged 18 to 65, with under 2 months' duration, were enrolled. Pregnant or lactating patients and those with other autoimmune diseases or uncontrolled infections were excluded. The sequenced template was RNA, covering the TCR beta CDR3 region. First-round RT-PCR with HTBI primers preceded a second-round multiplex PCR. MiXCR, run by TCRdb on the multiplex PCR reads, gives a single entry per CDR3 protein. The profile shows a few hundred thousand distinct CDR3 sequences, approximately 35% of them singletons.

This receptor was obtained from an adult man with Graves' hyperthyroidism. Sample: peripheral blood or thyroid tissue (not recorded which). This rearrangement joins TRBV15 to TRBJ2-5; 12 bases are shared with TRBD2. CDR3 amino acids: CATSSSSGRAPFF. CDR3 nucleotides: TGTGCCACCAGCAGTTCTAGCGGGAGGGCCCCGTTCTTC.